This paragraph reports one T cell receptor (beta chain). Its antigen is not identified. The source of the sample is a study of vaccination and CD4 T cells after COVID-19. Treatment meaning: roughly ten-day PBMC culture with coronavirus spike peptide pools or control peptides (ViraFEST assay). Antigen-specific T cells were expanded with peptide pools by ViraFEST, and TCRs were then sequenced. Germline CDR1 MNHEY, CDR2 SMNVEV (reference sequence). V lost 5 bases, J lost 3 bases, and 8 bases stayed unmatched. The CDR3 covers 16 residues. The Oncomine TCR Beta short-read assay was applied to DNA of cultured CD4+ T cells. Each CDR3 protein gets one entry after TCRdb re-called the PCR reads with MiXCR. This sample has over 15,000 distinct CDR3 sequences; approximately 49% occur once, and the top ten carry 7.2%.

This clonotype originated in a human donor who had recovered from COVID-19. The sample was CD4+ T cells from blood, cultured in vitro, taken before SARS-CoV-2 vaccination. V gene TRBV27 combines with J gene TRBJ2-1; 9 bases line up with TRBD2. CDR3 nucleotides: TGTGCCAGCAGTAACCTCGCGGGAGGGAGCTACAATGAGCAGTTCTTC. It codes for CASSNLAGGSYNEQFF.